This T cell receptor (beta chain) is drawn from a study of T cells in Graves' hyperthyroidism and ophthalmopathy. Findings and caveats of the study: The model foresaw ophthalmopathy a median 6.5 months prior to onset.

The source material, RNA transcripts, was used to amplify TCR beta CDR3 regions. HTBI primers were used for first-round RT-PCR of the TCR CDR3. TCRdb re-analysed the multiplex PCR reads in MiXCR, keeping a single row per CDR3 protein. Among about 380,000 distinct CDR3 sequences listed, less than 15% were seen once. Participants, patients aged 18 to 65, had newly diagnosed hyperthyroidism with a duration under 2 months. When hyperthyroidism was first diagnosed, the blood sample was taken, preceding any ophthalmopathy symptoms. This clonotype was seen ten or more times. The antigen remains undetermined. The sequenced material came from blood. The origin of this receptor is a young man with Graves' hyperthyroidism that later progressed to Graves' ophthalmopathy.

This CDR3 is CASSLAWFQVPEQYF. CDR3 sequence (DNA): TGTGCCAGCAGCTTGGCCTGGTTTCAGGTCCCCGAGCAGTACTTC. V is TRBV5-6 and J is TRBJ2-7; D is ambiguous. V was clipped by 0 bases and J by 6 bases, with 16 bases between them. This CDR3 has 15 amino acids. Per the germline V gene, CDR1 is SGHDT and CDR2 is YYEEEE.